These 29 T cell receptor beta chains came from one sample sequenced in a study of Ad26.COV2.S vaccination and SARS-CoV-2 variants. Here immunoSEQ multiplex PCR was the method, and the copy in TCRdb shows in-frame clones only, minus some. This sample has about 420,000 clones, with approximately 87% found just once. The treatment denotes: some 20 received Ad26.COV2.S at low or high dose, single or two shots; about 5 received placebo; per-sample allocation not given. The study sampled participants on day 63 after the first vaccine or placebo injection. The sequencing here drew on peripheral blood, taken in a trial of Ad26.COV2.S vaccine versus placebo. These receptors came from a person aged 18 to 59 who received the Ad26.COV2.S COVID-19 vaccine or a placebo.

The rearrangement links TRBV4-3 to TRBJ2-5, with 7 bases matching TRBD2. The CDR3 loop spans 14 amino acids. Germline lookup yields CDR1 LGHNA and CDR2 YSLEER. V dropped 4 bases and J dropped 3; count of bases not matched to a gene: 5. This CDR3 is CASSPAAGEETQYF. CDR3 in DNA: TGCGCCAGCAGCCCAGCGGCGGGGGAAGAGACCCAGTACTTC.

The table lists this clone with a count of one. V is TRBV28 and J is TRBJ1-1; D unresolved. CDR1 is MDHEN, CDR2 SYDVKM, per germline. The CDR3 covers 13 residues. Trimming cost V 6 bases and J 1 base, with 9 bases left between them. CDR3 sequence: CASRPTQNTEAFF. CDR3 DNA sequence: TGTGCCAGCAGACCTACACAGAACACTGAAGCTTTCTTT. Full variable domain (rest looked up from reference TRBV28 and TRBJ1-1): DVKVTQSSRYLVKRTGEKVFLECVQDMDHENMFWYRQDPGLGLRLIYFSYDVKMKEKGDIPEGYSVSREKKERFSLILESASTNQTSMYLCASRPTQNTEAFFGQGTRLTVV.

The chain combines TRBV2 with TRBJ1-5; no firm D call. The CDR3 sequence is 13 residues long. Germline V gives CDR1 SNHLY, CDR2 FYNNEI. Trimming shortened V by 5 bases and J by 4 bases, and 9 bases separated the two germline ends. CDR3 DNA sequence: TGTGCCAGCAGTAAGGAGGGAAATCAGCCCCAGCATTTT. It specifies CASSKEGNQPQHF.

CDR3 protein: CASSRTGGSTDTQYF. CDR3 bases: TGTGCCAGCAGCAGAACAGGGGGATCGACAGATACGCAGTATTTT. The chain joins TRBV6-2 or TRBV6-3 to TRBJ2-3, with TRBD1 matching over 8 bases. Germline assignment: CDR1 MNHEY and CDR2 SVGEGT. This CDR3 contains 15 residues. V was pared by 6 bases and J by 3 bases, with 8 bases of the junction left unmatched.

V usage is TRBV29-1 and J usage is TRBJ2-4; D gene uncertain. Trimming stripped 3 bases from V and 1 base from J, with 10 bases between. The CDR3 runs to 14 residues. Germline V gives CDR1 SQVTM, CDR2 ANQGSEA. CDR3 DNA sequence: TGCAGCGTTGATAGCTTCGTCGCCAAAAACATTCAGTACTTC. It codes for CSVDSFVAKNIQYF.

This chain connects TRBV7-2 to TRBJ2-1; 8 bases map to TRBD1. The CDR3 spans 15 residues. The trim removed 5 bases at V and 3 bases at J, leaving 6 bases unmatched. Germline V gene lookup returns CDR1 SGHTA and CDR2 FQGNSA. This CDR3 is CASSHRDRLYNEQFF. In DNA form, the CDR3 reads TGTGCCAGCAGCCACCGGGACAGGCTCTACAATGAGCAGTTCTTC.

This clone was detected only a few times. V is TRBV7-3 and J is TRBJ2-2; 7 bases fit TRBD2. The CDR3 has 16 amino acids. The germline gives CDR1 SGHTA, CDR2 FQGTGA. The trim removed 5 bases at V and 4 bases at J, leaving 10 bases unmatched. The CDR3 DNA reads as TGTGCCAGCAGCCAGACTAGCAGTTCGGTCACCGGGGAGCTGTTTTTT. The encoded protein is CASSQTSSSVTGELFF.

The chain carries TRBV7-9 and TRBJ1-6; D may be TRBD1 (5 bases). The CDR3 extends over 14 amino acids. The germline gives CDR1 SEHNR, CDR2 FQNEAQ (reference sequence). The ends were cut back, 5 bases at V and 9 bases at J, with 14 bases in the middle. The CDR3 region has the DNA TGTGCCAGCAGCCCGACTCAGGGCGGTTCACCCCTCCACTTT. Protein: CASSPTQGGSPLHF.

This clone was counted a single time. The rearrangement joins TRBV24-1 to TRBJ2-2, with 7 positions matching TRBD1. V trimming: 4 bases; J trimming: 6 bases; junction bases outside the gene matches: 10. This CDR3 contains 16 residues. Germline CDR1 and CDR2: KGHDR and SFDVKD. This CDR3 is CATSENRGLFSGELFF. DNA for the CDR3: TGTGCCACCAGTGAGAATAGGGGGCTTTTTTCCGGGGAGCTGTTTTTT.

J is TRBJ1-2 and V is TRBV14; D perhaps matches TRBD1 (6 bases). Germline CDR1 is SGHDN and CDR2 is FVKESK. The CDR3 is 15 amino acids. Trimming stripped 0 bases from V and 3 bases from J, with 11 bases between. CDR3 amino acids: CASSQDPGTHYGYTF. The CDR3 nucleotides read TGTGCCAGCAGCCAAGATCCCGGGACACACTATGGCTACACCTTC.

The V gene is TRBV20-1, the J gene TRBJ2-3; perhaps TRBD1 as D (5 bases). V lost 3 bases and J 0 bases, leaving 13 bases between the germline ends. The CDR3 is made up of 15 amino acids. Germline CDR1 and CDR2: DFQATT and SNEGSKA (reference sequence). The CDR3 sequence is CSASLRQTSTDTQYF. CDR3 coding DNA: TGCAGTGCTAGTCTCAGACAGACTAGCACAGATACGCAGTATTTT.

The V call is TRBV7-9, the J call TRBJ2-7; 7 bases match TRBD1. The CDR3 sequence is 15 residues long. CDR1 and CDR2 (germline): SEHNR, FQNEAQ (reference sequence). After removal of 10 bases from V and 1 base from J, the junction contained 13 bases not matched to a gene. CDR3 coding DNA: TGTGCCACCACACCGACAGGGTTTGAATCCTACGAGCAGTACTTC. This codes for CATTPTGFESYEQYF.

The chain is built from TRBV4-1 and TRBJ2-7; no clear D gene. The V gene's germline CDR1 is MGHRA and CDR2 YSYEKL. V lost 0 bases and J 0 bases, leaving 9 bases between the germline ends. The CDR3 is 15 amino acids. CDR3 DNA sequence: TGCGCCAGCAGCCAAGAAATAAGGAGCTCCTACGAGCAGTACTTC. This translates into CASSQEIRSSYEQYF.

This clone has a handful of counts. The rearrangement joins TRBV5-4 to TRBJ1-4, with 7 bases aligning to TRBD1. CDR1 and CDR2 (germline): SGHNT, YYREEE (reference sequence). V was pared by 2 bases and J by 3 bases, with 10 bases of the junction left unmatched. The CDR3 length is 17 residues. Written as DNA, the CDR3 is TGTGCCAGCAGCTTACACGTCAGGGGGAGGTCTAATGAAAAACTGTTTTTT. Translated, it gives CASSLHVRGRSNEKLFF.

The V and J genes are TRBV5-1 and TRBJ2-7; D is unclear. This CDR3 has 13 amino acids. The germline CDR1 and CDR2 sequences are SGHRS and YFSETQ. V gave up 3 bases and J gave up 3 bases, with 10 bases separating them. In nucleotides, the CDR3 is TGCGCCAGCAGCTCGAATGGGAACTACGAGCAGTACTTC. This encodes CASSSNGNYEQYF. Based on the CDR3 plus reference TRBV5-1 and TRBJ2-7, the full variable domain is KAGVTQTPRYLIKTRGQQVTLSCSPISGHRSVSWYQQTPGQGLQFLFEYFSETQRNKGNFPGRFSGRQFSNSRSEMNVSTLELGDSALYLCASSSNGNYEQYFGPGTRLTVT.

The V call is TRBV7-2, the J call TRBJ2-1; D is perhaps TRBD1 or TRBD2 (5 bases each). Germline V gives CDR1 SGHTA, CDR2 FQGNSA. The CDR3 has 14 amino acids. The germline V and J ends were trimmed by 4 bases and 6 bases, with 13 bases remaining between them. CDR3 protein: CASSSGGFSNEQFF. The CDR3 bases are TGTGCCAGCAGCTCTGGGGGTTTCAGCAATGAGCAGTTCTTC.

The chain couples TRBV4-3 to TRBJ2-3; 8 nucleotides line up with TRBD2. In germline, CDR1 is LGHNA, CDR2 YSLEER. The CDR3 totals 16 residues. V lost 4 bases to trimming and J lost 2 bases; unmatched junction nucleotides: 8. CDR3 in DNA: TGCGCCAGCAGCCTCGGACTAGCACACAACACAGATACGCAGTATTTT. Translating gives CASSLGLAHNTDTQYF.

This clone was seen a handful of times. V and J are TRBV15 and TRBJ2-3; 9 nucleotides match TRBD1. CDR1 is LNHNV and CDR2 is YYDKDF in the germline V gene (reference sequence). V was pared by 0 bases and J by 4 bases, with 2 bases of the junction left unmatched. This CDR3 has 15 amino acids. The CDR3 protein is CATSRDRTGADTQYF. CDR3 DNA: TGTGCCACCAGCAGAGATCGGACAGGGGCAGATACGCAGTATTTT. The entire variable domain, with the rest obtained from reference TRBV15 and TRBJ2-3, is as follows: DAMVIQNPRYQVTQFGKPVTLSCSQTLNHNVMYWYQQKSSQAPKLLFHYYDKDFNNEADTPDNFQSRRPNTSFCFLDIRSPGLGDTAMYLCATSRDRTGADTQYFGPGTRLTVL.

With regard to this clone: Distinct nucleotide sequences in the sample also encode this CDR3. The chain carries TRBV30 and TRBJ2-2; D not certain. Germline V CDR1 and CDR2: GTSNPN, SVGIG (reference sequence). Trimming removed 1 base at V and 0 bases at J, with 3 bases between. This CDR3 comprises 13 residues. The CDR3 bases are TGTGCCTGGAGTGGATCGAACACCGGGGAGCTGTTTTTT. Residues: CAWSGSNTGELFF. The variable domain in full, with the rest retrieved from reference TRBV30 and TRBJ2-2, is SQTIHQWPATLVQPVGSPLSLECTVEGTSNPNLYWYRQAAGRGLQLLFYSVGIGQISSEVPQNLSASRPQDRQFILSSKKLLLSDSGFYLCAWSGSNTGELFFGEGSRLTVL.

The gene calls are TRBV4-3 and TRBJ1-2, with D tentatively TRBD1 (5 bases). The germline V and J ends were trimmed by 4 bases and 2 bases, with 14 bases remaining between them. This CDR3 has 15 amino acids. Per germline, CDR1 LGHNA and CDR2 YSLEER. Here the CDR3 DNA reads TGCGCCAGCAGCCCTTCGGGGCACAGGAACTATGGCTACACCTTC. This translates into CASSPSGHRNYGYTF.

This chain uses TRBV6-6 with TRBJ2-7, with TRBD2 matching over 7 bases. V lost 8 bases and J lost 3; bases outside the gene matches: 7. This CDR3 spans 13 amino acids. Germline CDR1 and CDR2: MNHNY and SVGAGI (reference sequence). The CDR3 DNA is TGTGCCAGCCAGCGGGGAGGGAGCTACGAGCAGTACTTC. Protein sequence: CASQRGGSYEQYF.

CDR3 loop: CASSARGGYTF. In DNA, the CDR3 is TGTGCCAGCAGCGCTCGGGGTGGCTACACCTTC. V gene TRBV28 combines with J gene TRBJ1-2; D unresolved. The germline V and J ends were trimmed by 6 bases and 7 bases, with 9 bases remaining between them. This CDR3 has 11 amino acids. The V gene's germline CDR1 is MDHEN and CDR2 SYDVKM.

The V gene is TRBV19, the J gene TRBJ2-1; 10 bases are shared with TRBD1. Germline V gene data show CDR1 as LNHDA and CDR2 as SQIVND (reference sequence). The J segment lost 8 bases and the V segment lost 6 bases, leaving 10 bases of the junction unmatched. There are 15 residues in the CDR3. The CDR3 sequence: CASRRDRGFADEQFF. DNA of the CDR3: TGTGCCAGTAGAAGGGACAGGGGTTTTGCCGATGAGCAGTTCTTC.

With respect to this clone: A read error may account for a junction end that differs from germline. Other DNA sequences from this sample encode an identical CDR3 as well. The CDR3 spells CSVDFMNTEAFF. The CDR3 region has the DNA TGTAGCGTGGACTTCATGAACACTGAAGCTTTCTTT. This sequence joins TRBV29-1 and TRBJ1-1; D gene uncertain. This CDR3 contains 12 residues. The germline CDR1 and CDR2 sequences are SQVTM and ANQGSEA.

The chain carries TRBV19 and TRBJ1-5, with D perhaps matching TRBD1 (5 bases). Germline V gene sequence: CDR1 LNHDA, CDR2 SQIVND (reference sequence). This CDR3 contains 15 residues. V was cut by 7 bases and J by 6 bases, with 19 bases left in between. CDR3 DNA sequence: TGTGCCAGTACCCACGGGAGGGGTCGATCTCAGCCCCAGCATTTT. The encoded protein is CASTHGRGRSQPQHF.

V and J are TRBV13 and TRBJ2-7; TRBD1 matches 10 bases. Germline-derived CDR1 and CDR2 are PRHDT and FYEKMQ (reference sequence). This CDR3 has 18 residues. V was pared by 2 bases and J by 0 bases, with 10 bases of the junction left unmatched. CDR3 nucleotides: TGTGCCAGCAGCTTAAGGGGGCCGGGACAGGGGTCCTCCTACGAGCAGTACTTC. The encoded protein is CASSLRGPGQGSSYEQYF.

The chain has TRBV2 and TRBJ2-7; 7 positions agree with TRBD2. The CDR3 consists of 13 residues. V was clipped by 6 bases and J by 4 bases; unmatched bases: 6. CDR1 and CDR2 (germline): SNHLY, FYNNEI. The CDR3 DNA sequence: TGTGCCAGCAGGAAAGCGGGGAGATACGAGCAGTACTTC. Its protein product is CASRKAGRYEQYF.

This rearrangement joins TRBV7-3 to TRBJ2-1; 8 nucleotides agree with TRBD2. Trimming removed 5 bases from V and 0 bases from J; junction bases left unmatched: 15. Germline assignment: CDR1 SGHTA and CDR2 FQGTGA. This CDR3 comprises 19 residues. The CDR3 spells CASSPRGGGTISSYNEQFF. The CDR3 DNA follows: TGTGCCAGCAGCCCCCGGGGCGGGGGGACAATAAGCTCCTACAATGAGCAGTTCTTC.

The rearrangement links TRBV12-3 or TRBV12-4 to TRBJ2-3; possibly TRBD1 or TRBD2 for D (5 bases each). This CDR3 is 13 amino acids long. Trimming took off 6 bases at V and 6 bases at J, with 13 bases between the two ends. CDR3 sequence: CASSIGARDTQYF. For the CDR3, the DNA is TGTGCCAGCAGCATCGGGGCGCGGGATACGCAGTATTTT.